The clone carrying this TCR beta chain was seen a handful of times. The target antigen is unknown. The data were taken from a study of T cell clones after liver transplantation. Across the study: Patients counted as tolerant after at least one year off all immunosuppression, enzymes not exceeding twice normal. Draws occurred before transplant, before withdrawal, and after complete or failed withdrawal.

Study-level points and caveats: Small, mixed patient groups and varying post-transplant times limit these conclusions.

CDR3 size: 16 residues. Germline CDR1 and CDR2: MGHDK and SYGVNS. The V end was cut by 2 bases, the J end by 3 bases, with 16 bases between. Repertoires were generated with immunoSEQ multiplex PCR, while TCRdb's copy carries only in-frame clones and drops some. The table lists tens of thousands of clones, 86% of them singletons. The receptor comes from a human patient who received a liver transplant. Some of the T cells may derive from the graft donor. The sample consisted of CD8+ T cells from blood, taken 12 months after liver transplant. This chain links TRBV25-1 with TRBJ1-1; unclear D gene. This chain's CDR3 is CASSEMGFGVHTEAFF. The CDR3 DNA follows: TGTGCCAGCAGTGAAATGGGGTTTGGAGTTCACACTGAAGCTTTCTTT.